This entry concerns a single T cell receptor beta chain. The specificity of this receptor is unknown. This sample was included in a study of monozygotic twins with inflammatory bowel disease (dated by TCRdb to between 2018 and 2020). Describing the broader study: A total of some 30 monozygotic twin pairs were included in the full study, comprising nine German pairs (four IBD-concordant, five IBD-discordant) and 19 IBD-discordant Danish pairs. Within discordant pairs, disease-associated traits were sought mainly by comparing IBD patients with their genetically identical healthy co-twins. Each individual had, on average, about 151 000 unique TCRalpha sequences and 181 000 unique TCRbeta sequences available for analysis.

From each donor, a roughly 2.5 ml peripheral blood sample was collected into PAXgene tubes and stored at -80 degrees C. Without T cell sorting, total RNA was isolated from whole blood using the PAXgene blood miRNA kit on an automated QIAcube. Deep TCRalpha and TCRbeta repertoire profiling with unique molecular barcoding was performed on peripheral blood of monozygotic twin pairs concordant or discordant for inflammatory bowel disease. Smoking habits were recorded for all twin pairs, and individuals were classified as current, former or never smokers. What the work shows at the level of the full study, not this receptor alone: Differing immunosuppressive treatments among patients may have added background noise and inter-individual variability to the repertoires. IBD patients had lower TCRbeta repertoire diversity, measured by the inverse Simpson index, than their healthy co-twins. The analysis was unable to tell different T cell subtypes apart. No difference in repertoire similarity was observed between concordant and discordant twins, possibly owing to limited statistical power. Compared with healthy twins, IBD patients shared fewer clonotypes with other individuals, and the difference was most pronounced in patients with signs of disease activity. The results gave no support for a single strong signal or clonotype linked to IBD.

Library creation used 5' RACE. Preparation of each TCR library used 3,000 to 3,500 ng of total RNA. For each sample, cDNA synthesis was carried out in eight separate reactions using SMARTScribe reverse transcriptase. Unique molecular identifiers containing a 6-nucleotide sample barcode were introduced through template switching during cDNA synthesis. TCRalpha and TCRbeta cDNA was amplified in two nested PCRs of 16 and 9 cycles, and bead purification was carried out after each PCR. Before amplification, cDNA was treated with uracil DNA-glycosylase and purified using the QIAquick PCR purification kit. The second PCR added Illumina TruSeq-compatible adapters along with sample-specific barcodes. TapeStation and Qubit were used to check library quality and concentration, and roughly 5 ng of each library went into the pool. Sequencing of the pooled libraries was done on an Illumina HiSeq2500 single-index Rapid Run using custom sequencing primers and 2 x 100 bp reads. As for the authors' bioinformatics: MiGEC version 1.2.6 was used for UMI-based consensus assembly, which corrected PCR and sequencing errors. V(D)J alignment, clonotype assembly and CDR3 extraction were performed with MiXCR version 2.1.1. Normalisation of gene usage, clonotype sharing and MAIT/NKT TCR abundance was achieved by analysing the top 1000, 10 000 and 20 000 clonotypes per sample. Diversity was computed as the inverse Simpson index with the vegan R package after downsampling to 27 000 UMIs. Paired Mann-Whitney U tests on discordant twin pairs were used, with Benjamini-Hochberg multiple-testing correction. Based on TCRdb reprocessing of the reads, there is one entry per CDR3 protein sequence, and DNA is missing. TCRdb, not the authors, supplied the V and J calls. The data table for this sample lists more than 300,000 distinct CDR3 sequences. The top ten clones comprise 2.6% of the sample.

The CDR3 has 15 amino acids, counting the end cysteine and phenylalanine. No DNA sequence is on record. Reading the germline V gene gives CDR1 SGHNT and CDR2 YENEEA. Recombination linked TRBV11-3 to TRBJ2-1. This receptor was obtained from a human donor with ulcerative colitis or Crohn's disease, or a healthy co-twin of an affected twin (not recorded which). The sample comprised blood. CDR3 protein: CASSQCLGRWNEQFF.